This passage covers 26 T cell receptor beta chains from one sample sequenced in a study of shared clonotypes between healthy human individuals. Repertoires were generated with immunoSEQ multiplex PCR, while TCRdb's copy carries only in-frame clones and drops some. The sample gives about 2 million clones, over 85% of which show up once; under 0.15% is in the top ten. Specimen: naive CD4+ T cells sorted from blood. Documented subset: CD45RA+ positively selected. The receptors were gathered from a man between 18 and 29 years old in good health.

The chain links TRBV6-6 to TRBJ1-3; D is undetermined. The germline CDR1 and CDR2 sequences are MNHNY and SVGAGI (reference sequence). CDR3 length equals 15 residues. The ends were cut back, 6 bases at V and 2 bases at J, with 14 bases in the middle. The CDR3 protein is CASSSGGMPGNTIYF. CDR3 nucleotides: TGTGCCAGCAGCAGCGGAGGGATGCCTGGAAACACCATATATTTT.

This clone was counted once. This chain links TRBV13 with TRBJ2-2; tentative D call: TRBD1 (6 bases). The CDR3 is 14 residues long. Germline V gives CDR1 PRHDT, CDR2 FYEKMQ (reference sequence). The V end was cut by 2 bases, the J end by 6 bases, with 10 bases between. For the CDR3, the DNA is TGTGCCAGCAGCTTAACAGGGTCATCCGGGGAGCTGTTTTTT. Translated, it gives CASSLTGSSGELFF.

The J gene is TRBJ1-2, the V gene TRBV2, with no clear D. Germline CDR1 reads SNHLY; CDR2 reads FYNNEI. The CDR3 is 14 amino acids. V was shortened by 7 bases and J by 1 base, with 13 bases between the two germline ends. CDR3 protein: CASKLAGLNYGYTF. CDR3 DNA sequence: TGTGCCAGCAAATTGGCAGGCCTTAACTATGGCTACACCTTC.

In nucleotides, the CDR3 is TGCGCCAGCAGCCAAGATGAGTCTGGAAACACCATATATTTT. This sequence encodes CASSQDESGNTIYF. The V gene is TRBV4-3, the J gene TRBJ1-3, with no clear D. V was clipped by 0 bases and J by 1 base, with 4 bases between them. The CDR3 sequence is 14 residues long. Germline V CDR1 and CDR2: LGHNA, YSLEER.

This clone was seen a single time. The chain recombines TRBV9 with TRBJ2-5; possible D gene TRBD1, 6 bases. Trimming took off 0 bases at V and 5 bases at J, with 14 bases between the two ends. Looked up from germline, CDR1 is SGDLS and CDR2 is YYNGEE. The CDR3 has 15 amino acids. CDR3 sequence (DNA): TGTGCCAGCAGCGTAGGGGGTCAGGGGTGGGAGACCCAGTACTTC. This codes for CASSVGGQGWETQYF.

The J gene is TRBJ2-3, the V gene TRBV11-2, with 8 positions matching TRBD2. The germline V gene encodes CDR1 SGHAT and CDR2 FQNNGV. The CDR3 sequence is 17 residues long. V lost 2 bases, J lost 2 bases, and 9 bases stayed unmatched. The CDR3 nucleotides are TGTGCCAGCAGCTTAATGTCGGCGGGAGGACTCACAGATACGCAGTATTTT. It specifies CASSLMSAGGLTDTQYF.

This clone was seen only once. The J gene is TRBJ1-2, the V gene TRBV5-6, with D possibly being TRBD1 (5 bases). CDR1 and CDR2 (germline): SGHDT, YYEEEE. The CDR3 extends over 13 amino acids. Trimming shortened V by 6 bases and J by 9 bases, and 18 bases separated the two germline ends. In DNA, the CDR3 is TGTGCCAGCACCCTTGGGGACTTTAAAAGCTACACCTTC. This translates into CASTLGDFKSYTF.

This chain links TRBV2 with TRBJ1-6; 9 nucleotides agree with TRBD1. CDR3 size: 16 residues. In germline, CDR1 is SNHLY, CDR2 FYNNEI. The junction had 12 bases not matched to a gene; V was cut back by 6 bases and J by 9 bases. The CDR3 spells CASSGQGNSLGSPLHF. The CDR3 DNA reads as TGTGCCAGCAGCGGACAGGGGAACTCTCTAGGTTCACCCCTCCACTTT.

The chain couples TRBV10-3 to TRBJ2-3, with 10 bases identical to TRBD2. The V segment lost 3 bases and the J segment 2 bases; nucleotides outside the gene matches: 8. This CDR3 comprises 17 residues. CDR1 is ENHRY and CDR2 is SYGVKD in the germline V gene. CDR3 sequence reads: CAISDLTTSGYTDTQYF. The CDR3 DNA reads TGTGCCATCAGTGATTTAACGACTAGCGGGTACACAGATACGCAGTATTTT.

The chain recombines TRBV9 with TRBJ2-7; TRBD1 aligns across 11 bases. Losses at the gene ends were 7 bases for V and 4 bases for J; bases not matched to a gene: 4. CDR3 length equals 13 residues. Germline V lookup: CDR1 SGDLS, CDR2 YYNGEE. CDR3 coding DNA: TGTGCCAGCGCCGGGACAGGGGGGTACGAGCAGTACTTC. This sequence encodes CASAGTGGYEQYF.

This clone was recorded once. J is TRBJ2-7 and V is TRBV11-2; D may be TRBD2 (6 bases). Trimming left V 5 bases short and J 0 bases short, with 14 bases between. Per the germline V gene, CDR1 is SGHAT and CDR2 is FQNNGV. CDR3 size: 15 residues. This chain's CDR3 is CASSPRAGSSYEQYF. The CDR3, as DNA: TGTGCCAGCAGCCCTAGGGCGGGGAGCTCCTACGAGCAGTACTTC.

Concerning this clone: This clone may be a read error of a much larger clone one base away. No conserved phenylalanine or tryptophan ends this CDR3, so it is likely a read error. The rearrangement links TRBV29-1 to TRBJ1-1; TRBD1 is a possible D gene (6 bases). Trimming shortened V by 7 bases and J by 9 bases, and 24 bases separated the two germline ends. CDR1 SQVTM and CDR2 ANQGSEA come from the germline V gene. CDR3 length: 14 amino acids. This chain's CDR3 is CSAQDGMGALKAFL. CDR3 bases: TGCAGCGCGCAGGATGGGATGGGGGCATTGAAAGCTTTCCTT.

This clone was recorded only once. Other nucleotide sequences from this sample produce the same CDR3. This chain connects TRBV18 to TRBJ2-7; tentatively, D is TRBD1 (6 bases). V gave up 3 bases and J gave up 0 bases, with 9 bases separating them. Germline values: CDR1 KGHSH, CDR2 LQKENI. This CDR3 is 14 amino acids long. The CDR3 DNA follows: TGTGCCAGCTCACCCAGACAGGTCTCCTACGAGCAGTACTTC. It specifies CASSPRQVSYEQYF.

The chain employs TRBV5-1 and TRBJ2-3; 7 bases map to TRBD2. This CDR3 is built from 14 residues. V shed 6 bases and J 4 bases; nucleotides not matched to a gene: 8. The germline V gene encodes CDR1 SGHRS and CDR2 YFSETQ. CDR3 nucleotide sequence: TGCGCCAGCACCCGGGGGGAAGTAGCAGATACGCAGTATTTT. Translated: CASTRGEVADTQYF.

As for this clone: The sample has other DNA sequences that encode this CDR3 too. The chain uses TRBV5-1 and TRBJ2-5, with TRBD2 identical over 7 bases. The germline gives CDR1 SGHRS, CDR2 YFSETQ. The CDR3 loop spans 14 amino acids. J was trimmed by 5 bases and V by 0 bases; bases with no gene match: 4. In DNA form, the CDR3 reads TGCGCCAGCAGCTTGGGCGGGAGAGGGGAGACCCAGTACTTC. Translating it yields CASSLGGRGETQYF.

The chain employs TRBV7-8 and TRBJ2-2; weak D call: TRBD1 (6 bases). Looked up from germline, CDR1 is SGHVS and CDR2 is FQNEAQ. V was trimmed by 3 bases and J by 3 bases, leaving 11 bases between them. The CDR3 is made up of 15 amino acids. The CDR3 reads CASSFGTRYTGELFF. The DNA of the CDR3 is TGTGCCAGCAGCTTCGGGACACGATACACCGGGGAGCTGTTTTTT. Supplemented by reference TRBV7-8 and TRBJ2-2, the full variable domain reads GAGVSQSPRYKVAKRGQDVALRCDPISGHVSLFWYQQALGQGPEFLTYFQNEAQLDKSGLPSDRFFAERPEGSVSTLKIQRTQQEDSAVYLCASSFGTRYTGELFFGEGSRLTVL.

The genes are TRBV4-1 and TRBJ2-1; 8 bases map to TRBD2. The CDR3 is 15 amino acids. Germline V gene sequence: CDR1 MGHRA, CDR2 YSYEKL. The V gene end was trimmed by 3 bases and the J gene end by 0 bases; junction bases not matched to a gene: 1. CDR3 in amino acids: CASSQTSDSYNEQFF. The CDR3 DNA reads as TGCGCCAGCAGCCAGACTAGCGACTCCTACAATGAGCAGTTCTTC.

Of note for this clone: The sample contains more than one DNA sequence encoding this CDR3. The DNA of the CDR3 is TGCAGCGTTGCAGGACAGGGCTATGGCTACACCTTC. Its translation is CSVAGQGYGYTF. The J gene is TRBJ1-2, the V gene TRBV29-1, with TRBD1 matching 8 bases. Per germline, CDR1 SQVTM and CDR2 ANQGSEA. J was trimmed by 4 bases and V by 4 bases; bases with no gene match: 2. The CDR3 is made up of 12 amino acids.

Remarks on this clone: Other DNA variants within this sample encode the same CDR3. The V gene is TRBV5-6, the J gene TRBJ1-2; D possibly corresponds to TRBD1 (5 bases). Per the germline V gene, CDR1 is SGHDT and CDR2 is YYEEEE. The CDR3 extends over 13 amino acids. Trimming left V 0 bases short and J 2 bases short, with 5 bases between. CDR3 in DNA: TGTGCCAGCAGCTTGGGACAGAACTATGGCTACACCTTC. It yields the protein CASSLGQNYGYTF.

V and J are TRBV27 and TRBJ1-4, with D uncertain. Between the trimmed V and J ends, which lost 1 base and 8 bases, there was a span of 8 bases. CDR1 MNHEY and CDR2 SMNVEV come from the germline V gene (reference sequence). The CDR3 runs 13 residues. The CDR3 DNA is TGTGCCAGCAGTTTATGGGCGGACGAAAAACTGTTTTTT. As protein: CASSLWADEKLFF.

The chain carries TRBV10-3 and TRBJ1-2; TRBD1 matches at 9 bases. Trimming cost V 7 bases and J 4 bases; bases outside gene matches: 1. CDR3 length: 12 residues. Germline CDR1 reads ENHRY; CDR2 reads SYGVKD. Here the CDR3 reads CAIMDRGYGYTF. In DNA form, the CDR3 reads TGTGCCATCATGGACAGGGGCTATGGCTACACCTTC.

V usage is TRBV15 and J usage is TRBJ2-7, with 9 bases matching TRBD1. Germline V lookup: CDR1 LNHNV, CDR2 YYDKDF (reference sequence). The ends lost 3 bases at V and 6 bases at J; junction bases unmatched: 6. The CDR3 loop spans 14 amino acids. Written as DNA, the CDR3 is TGTGCCACCAGCAGCTACGGGACAGGGAGCGAGCAGTACTTC. As protein: CATSSYGTGSEQYF.

This clone was found once. The chain joins TRBV5-1 to TRBJ1-4; TRBD1 might be the D (5 bases). The length of the CDR3 is 15 residues. The germline V gene encodes CDR1 SGHRS and CDR2 YFSETQ. Trimming left V 4 bases short and J 0 bases short, with 10 bases between. The CDR3 here is CASSPVGATNEKLFF. DNA for the CDR3: TGCGCCAGCAGCCCGGTGGGGGCAACTAATGAAAAACTGTTTTTT.

V is TRBV6-5 and J is TRBJ2-7; 12 nucleotides agree with TRBD2. The CDR3 runs to 16 residues. The J segment lost 6 bases and the V segment lost 0 bases, leaving 6 bases of the junction unmatched. Germline values: CDR1 MNHEY, CDR2 SVGAGI. CDR3 region: CASSYSTSGRLGEQYF. As DNA, the CDR3 is TGTGCCAGCAGTTACTCTACTAGCGGGAGGTTAGGCGAGCAGTACTTC.

V and J are TRBV28 and TRBJ2-2; D gene unclear. The CDR3 totals 15 residues. Trimming stripped 3 bases from V and 2 bases from J, with 10 bases between. Germline V gene sequence: CDR1 MDHEN, CDR2 SYDVKM. The CDR3 is CASSLRPINTGELFF. CDR3 bases: TGTGCCAGCAGTTTGCGGCCTATTAACACCGGGGAGCTGTTTTTT.

The chain combines TRBV27 with TRBJ1-6, with 7 bases identical to TRBD1. CDR3 length: 15 residues. CDR1 is MNHEY, CDR2 SMNVEV, per germline (reference sequence). V shed 3 bases, J shed 7 bases, and the junction held 6 bases outside the gene matches. CDR3 coding DNA: TGTGCCAGCAGTTTTGACTCAGGGGGAAATTCACCCCTCCACTTT. It specifies CASSFDSGGNSPLHF.